This is a list of T cell receptor beta chains from one sample in a study of blood T cell repertoires in COVID-19. Profiled with immunoSEQ multiplex PCR; TCRdb holds only in-frame clones, not every one. The table records about 480,000 clones, approximately 88% of them present only once. The sequencing input was peripheral blood. All receptors come from a woman in her fifties or sixties with COVID-19, enrolled during active disease. Both conserved end residues are part of each CDR3. A D gene is named only where the DNA matches it firmly. Size tells how often a clone was seen (once, few, many) or the class of an expanded clone, and some rows leave it out.

V gene,J gene,D gene,clone size,CDR3 DNA,CDR3 protein
TRBV6-5,TRBJ1-1,NA,once,TGTGCCACCGTGGAGGGTAGGAACACTGAAGCTTTCTTT,CATVEGRNTEAFF
TRBV2,TRBJ2-5,TRBD2,NA,TGTGCCAGCAGTGACACGAGTCTAGCGGGGGACCAAGAGACCCAGTACTTC,CASSDTSLAGDQETQYF
TRBV9,TRBJ1-6,NA,NA,TGTGCCAGCAGCGTTCTCCCCCTCCGGGACCTCCACTTT,CASSVLPLRDLHF
TRBV6-5,TRBJ2-4,NA,NA,TGTGCCAGCAGTTACAGTCCAGGGGATGGGGACATTCAGTACTTC,CASSYSPGDGDIQYF
TRBV9,TRBJ2-1,NA,NA,TGTGCCAGCAGCGTAGAGAGCGTGGGGGCCGATGAGCAGTTCTTC,CASSVESVGADEQFF
TRBV10-2,TRBJ2-6,NA,NA,TGCGCCAGCAGTGAGTTAGCTGGGGCCAACGTCCTGACTTTC,CASSELAGANVLTF
TRBV6-1,TRBJ1-5,NA,few,TGTGCCAGCAGTGATGGCAGGGGAAGGCAGCCCCAGCATTTT,CASSDGRGRQPQHF
TRBV5-6,TRBJ2-7,TRBD1,NA,TGTGCCAGCAGCCGGACAGGGGGCGCAGGGTACGAGCAGTACTTC,CASSRTGGAGYEQYF
TRBV5-4,TRBJ2-6,TRBD1,NA,TGTGCCAGCAGCCTCGGGACAGGGGAGTTTGGGGCCAACGTCCTGACTTTC,CASSLGTGEFGANVLTF
TRBV6-5,TRBJ2-3,TRBD2,once,TGTGCCAGCAGTTCAGGGACTAGCGGGGTTACGCAGTATTTT,CASSSGTSGVTQYF
TRBV30,TRBJ1-5,NA,NA,TGTGCCTGGAGTTTAGCTTTCGAAGGGCCCCAGCATTTT,CAWSLAFEGPQHF
TRBV5-1,TRBJ1-1,NA,NA,TGCGCCAGCAGCTTGGCCGGGAGGAGTATGAACACTGAAGCTTTCTTT,CASSLAGRSMNTEAFF
TRBV5-6,TRBJ1-4,NA,few,TGTGCCAGCAGCCCCCGAACACCCCCTAATGAAAAACTGTTTTTT,CASSPRTPPNEKLFF
TRBV7-6,TRBJ1-1,NA,NA,TGTGCCAGCAGCCAAAGACAGGTCCCTAGGGTCACTGAAGCTTTCTTT,CASSQRQVPRVTEAFF
TRBV10-2,TRBJ2-1,NA,NA,TGCGCCAGCAGTGAGCCCAGCGCAACTTTCTACAATGAGCAGTTCTTC,CASSEPSATFYNEQFF
TRBV5-6,TRBJ2-7,NA,NA,TGTGCCAGCAGCTTGGTAGGGTCGTTGGGGGCCCCCGGACTCTACGAGCAGTACTTC,CASSLVGSLGAPGLYEQYF
TRBV19,TRBJ2-1,TRBD2,NA,TGTGCCAGTAATCCGGGACTAGCGGTGGGTGAGCAGTTCTTC,CASNPGLAVGEQFF
TRBV9,TRBJ1-4,NA,NA,TGTGCCAGCAGCCTTCGGGGGAGGGATGAAAAACTGTTTTTT,CASSLRGRDEKLFF
TRBV5-1,TRBJ2-3,TRBD2,NA,TGCGCCAGCAGCTCTAGCGGGGCGGCAGATACGCAGTATTTT,CASSSSGAADTQYF
TRBV7-3,TRBJ2-3,TRBD1,once,TGTGCCAGCAGCGTAGGCTCCACAGGGGCCCCGACCACAGATACGCAGTATTTT,CASSVGSTGAPTTDTQYF
TRBV7-3,TRBJ1-1,TRBD1,NA,TGTGCCAGCAGCTTACAGGGGGCCGGCTGGTCGGCTTTCTTT,CASSLQGAGWSAFF
TRBV11-2,TRBJ1-1,TRBD1,NA,TGTGCCAGCAGCCATCAGCGGGACAGGGATCAAGCTTTCTTT,CASSHQRDRDQAFF
TRBV30,TRBJ1-6,TRBD1,NA,TGTGCCTGGAGTGCTGACAGGGGCGTTAATTCACCCCTCCACTTT,CAWSADRGVNSPLHF
TRBV10-2,TRBJ2-1,NA,NA,TGCGCCAGCAGTGACCGGGGAACTGGCTACTACAATGAGCAGTTCTTC,CASSDRGTGYYNEQFF
TRBV3-1/TRBV3-2,TRBJ1-3,NA,once,TGTGCCAGCAGCCCAGGTCGTGCTTACTCTGGAAACACCATATATTTT,CASSPGRAYSGNTIYF
TRBV27,TRBJ2-3,NA,NA,TGTGCCAGCAGTTTATACCGTGGGACATCCACAGATACGCAGTATTTT,CASSLYRGTSTDTQYF
TRBV5-5,TRBJ2-5,NA,NA,TGTGCCAGCAGCCCCCAGCAGGGGCTGATGAGGGGGACCCAGTACTTC,CASSPQQGLMRGTQYF
TRBV30,TRBJ1-1,NA,NA,TGTGCCTGGGGGGGGAGGATCGACACTGAAGCTTTCTTT,CAWGGRIDTEAFF
TRBV3-1/TRBV3-2,TRBJ1-2,NA,NA,TGTGCCAGCAGCCAAGATCTGAGCTATGGCTACACCTTC,CASSQDLSYGYTF
TRBV7-9,TRBJ2-7,NA,NA,TGTGCCAGCAGCCCGCGGGACTGGACCTACGAGCAGTACTTC,CASSPRDWTYEQYF
TRBV5-1,TRBJ2-3,TRBD2,NA,TGCGCCAGCAGACCGACACTAGCGGGTAGCACAGATACGCAGTATTTT,CASRPTLAGSTDTQYF
TRBV18,TRBJ1-3,TRBD1,NA,TGTGCCAGCTCCCGCGACAGGGTCACTGGAAACACCATATATTTT,CASSRDRVTGNTIYF
TRBV5-1,TRBJ2-5,NA,NA,TGCGCCAGCAGCTTAAAAGGGGAAGAGACCCAGTACTTC,CASSLKGEETQYF
TRBV6-5,TRBJ1-1,NA,NA,TGTGCCAGCAGTTCCGGGACTCTCCAAGGGGCAGCTGAAGCTTTCTTT,CASSSGTLQGAAEAFF
TRBV15,TRBJ1-5,NA,NA,TGTGCCACCAGCAGAGAGGGCCCCAGTAGCAATCAGCCCCAGCATTTT,CATSREGPSSNQPQHF
TRBV28,TRBJ1-1,TRBD1,NA,TGTGCCAGCAGTTTTTTGGACAGGGTCGTAACTGAAGCTTTCTTT,CASSFLDRVVTEAFF
TRBV5-5,TRBJ1-2,NA,NA,TGTGCCAGCAGCTTGGAAGGGGTCGACTATGGCTACACCTTC,CASSLEGVDYGYTF
TRBV6-4,TRBJ2-7,TRBD1,NA,TGTGCCAGCGTCCCGGGACAGGGTAAGTACGAGCAGTACTTC,CASVPGQGKYEQYF
TRBV5-8,TRBJ1-3,TRBD1,NA,TGTGCCAGCAGCTCCGACAGGGAAGGAAACACCATATATTTT,CASSSDREGNTIYF
TRBV7-8,TRBJ1-1,TRBD1,NA,TGTGCCAGCAGCGCCAGACAGGGCACTGAAGCTTTCTTT,CASSARQGTEAFF
TRBV24-1,TRBJ2-5,NA,NA,TGTGCCACCAGTGATTTGGGGGGCGAGACCCAGTACTTC,CATSDLGGETQYF
TRBV7-9,TRBJ2-7,TRBD2,NA,TGTGCCAGCAGCCCCCCTAGCGGCGAGCAGTACTTC,CASSPPSGEQYF
TRBV3-1/TRBV3-2,TRBJ2-7,NA,NA,TGTGCCAGCAGCCAAGGGCATTCCTACGAGCAGTACTTC,CASSQGHSYEQYF
TRBV3-1/TRBV3-2,TRBJ1-2,TRBD1,once,TGTGCCAGCAGCCAAGAGGCCGCCAGCGGGACAGGGACGTTCGGCTACACCTTC,CASSQEAASGTGTFGYTF
TRBV7-3,TRBJ1-5,NA,NA,TGTGCCAGCAGCTTAAACAGTTATCAGCCCCAGCATTTT,CASSLNSYQPQHF
TRBV15,TRBJ2-1,TRBD2,NA,TGTGCCACCCGACTAGCGGGGGGTTATGGTGAGCAGTTCTTC,CATRLAGGYGEQFF
TRBV7-3,TRBJ2-7,NA,NA,TGTGCCAGCAGCTTAAACAGGGTCGGTAGCTCCGAGCAGTACTTC,CASSLNRVGSSEQYF
TRBV29-1,TRBJ1-1,NA,NA,TGCAGCGTTGAAGTTAGGGGGAACACTGAAGCTTTCTTT,CSVEVRGNTEAFF
TRBV6-2/TRBV6-3,TRBJ2-7,NA,few,TGTGCCAGCAGTTACCAATCTGGACGACAGACCTACGAGCAGTACTTC,CASSYQSGRQTYEQYF
TRBV3-1/TRBV3-2,TRBJ1-5,TRBD1,NA,TGTGCCAGCAGCCAGGGACAGGGCGACCAGCCCCAGCATTTT,CASSQGQGDQPQHF
TRBV7-9,TRBJ1-4,NA,NA,TGTGCCAGCAGTAACCAGGGTAATGAAAAACTGTTTTTT,CASSNQGNEKLFF